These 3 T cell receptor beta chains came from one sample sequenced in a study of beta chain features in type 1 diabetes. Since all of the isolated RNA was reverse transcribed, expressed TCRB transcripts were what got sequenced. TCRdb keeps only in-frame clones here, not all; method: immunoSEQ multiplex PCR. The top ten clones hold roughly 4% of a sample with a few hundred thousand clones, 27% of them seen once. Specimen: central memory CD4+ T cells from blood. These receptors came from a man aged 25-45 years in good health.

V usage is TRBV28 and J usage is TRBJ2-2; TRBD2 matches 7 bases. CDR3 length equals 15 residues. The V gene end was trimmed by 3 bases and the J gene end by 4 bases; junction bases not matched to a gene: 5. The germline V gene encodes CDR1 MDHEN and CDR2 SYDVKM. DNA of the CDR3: TGTGCCAGCAGTTTGGTAGCGGGCATCACCGGGGAGCTGTTTTTT. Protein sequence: CASSLVAGITGELFF.

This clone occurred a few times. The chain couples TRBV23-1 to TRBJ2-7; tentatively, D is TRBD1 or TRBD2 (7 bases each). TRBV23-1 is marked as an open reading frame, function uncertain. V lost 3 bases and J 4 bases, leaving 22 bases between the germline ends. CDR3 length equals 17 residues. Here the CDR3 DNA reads TGCGCCAGCAGTCACGGGGGGACAGACGAATCGAGATACGAGCAGTACTTC. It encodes CASSHGGTDESRYEQYF.

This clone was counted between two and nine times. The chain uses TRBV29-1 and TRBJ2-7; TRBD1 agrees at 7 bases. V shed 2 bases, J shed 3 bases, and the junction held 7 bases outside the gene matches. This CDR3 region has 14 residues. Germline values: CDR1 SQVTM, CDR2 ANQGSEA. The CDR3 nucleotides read TGCAGCGTTGAATCAAGGGGACAGATCTACGAGCAGTACTTC. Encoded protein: CSVESRGQIYEQYF.